This T cell receptor beta chain was obtained from a study of shared clonotypes between healthy human individuals. Across the whole study: The composition of the donors was a couple of women and three men aged 18 to 49.

Per the germline V gene, CDR1 is MNHEY and CDR2 is SMNVEV (reference sequence). V was cut by 0 bases and J by 1 base, with 15 bases left in between. The CDR3 loop spans 18 amino acids. CD8 cells classed as naive were CD45RO-negative and positively selected for CCR7, excluding terminally differentiated effector memory CD45RA+ cells. TCRdb keeps only in-frame clones here, not all; method: immunoSEQ multiplex PCR. The sample carries about 2.2 million clones, about 94% recorded once. The chain couples TRBV27 to TRBJ2-2, with a possible D match to TRBD1 (6 bases). The clonotype was recovered from a man between 18 and 35 years old in good health. Some clones in this sample may be carry-over from other donors' samples. The sequenced sample consisted of naive CD8+ T cells from PBMCs. The CDR3 DNA follows: TGTGCCAGCAGTTTATCGGCGGACAGAGGGGAGAACACCGGGGAGCTGTTTTTT. Protein product: CASSLSADRGENTGELFF.